These 9 T cell receptor beta chains originate from one sample sequenced in a study of T cell responses to AZD1222 COVID-19 vaccine. The method was immunoSEQ multiplex PCR; TCRdb's version includes in-frame clones alone and lacks a portion of them. The profile shows around 120,000 clones, about 89% of them singletons. The material sequenced was peripheral blood, taken 28 days after the second AZD1222 dose. All receptors come from an adult who received the AZD1222 COVID-19 vaccine.

This chain connects TRBV3-1 (or the pseudogene TRBV3-2) to TRBJ1-1, with D unresolved. Germline CDR1 reads LGHDT; CDR2 reads YNNKEL (reference sequence). The CDR3 spans 14 residues. V lost 3 bases to trimming and J lost 4 bases, with 12 bases between them. The DNA for the CDR3 is TGTGCCAGCAGCCATGGCTCGCCGAGCACTGAAGCTTTCTTT. This encodes CASSHGSPSTEAFF.

This chain joins TRBV10-3 and TRBJ2-1; no clear D gene. Germline V gene lookup returns CDR1 ENHRY and CDR2 SYGVKD. The germline V and J ends were trimmed by 0 bases and 0 bases, with 12 bases remaining between them. The CDR3 is 17 amino acids. The CDR3, as DNA: TGTGCCATCAGTGAGTCGAACGGACCCCCCTCCTACAATGAGCAGTTCTTC. This gives the protein CAISESNGPPSYNEQFF.

This clone appeared a single time. The chain has TRBV18 and TRBJ1-4; 8 bases agree with TRBD1. Germline CDR1 and CDR2: KGHSH and LQKENI. The CDR3 extends over 17 amino acids. Trimming took 3 bases from V and 5 from J; bases not matched to a gene: 11. Written as DNA, the CDR3 is TGTGCCAGCTCACCCACACCCGGACAGGGAATAAATGAAAAACTGTTTTTT. Translated: CASSPTPGQGINEKLFF.

This clone was counted once. The chain couples TRBV27 to TRBJ2-1; the D gene is possibly TRBD2 (5 bases). Looked up from germline, CDR1 is MNHEY and CDR2 is SMNVEV (reference sequence). The CDR3 length is 14 residues. V was cut by 5 bases and J by 4 bases, with 12 bases left in between. The chain's CDR3 is CASSPLVAYNEQFF. The CDR3 region has the DNA TGTGCCAGCAGTCCTCTTGTAGCGTACAATGAGCAGTTCTTC.

This clone appeared a few times. The chain is built from TRBV3-1 (or the pseudogene TRBV3-2) and TRBJ2-7; the D is unclear. Between the trimmed V and J ends, which lost 0 bases and 6 bases, there was a span of 12 bases. From germline, CDR1 is LGHDT and CDR2 YNNKEL (reference sequence). The CDR3 is 14 residues long. CDR3 DNA: TGTGCCAGCAGCCAAGATCGGGCTTCCAGCGAGCAGTACTTC. It yields the protein CASSQDRASSEQYF.

The genes are TRBV6-9 and TRBJ1-2, with unresolved D. Per the germline V gene, CDR1 is MNHGY and CDR2 is SVAAGI. Between the trimmed V and J ends, which lost 6 bases and 6 bases, there was a span of 20 bases. CDR3 length equals 15 residues. The CDR3 bases are TGTGCCAGCAGCTCCTTTGGATTGCCGGGCGATGGCTACACCTTC. Protein sequence: CASSSFGLPGDGYTF.

The rearrangement links TRBV5-5 to TRBJ2-7; TRBD1 matches at 8 bases. The germline V gene has CDR1 SGHKS and CDR2 YYEKEE (reference sequence). The length of the CDR3 is 15 residues. V trimming: 0 bases; J trimming: 4 bases; junction bases outside the gene matches: 6. CDR3 nucleotides: TGTGCCAGCAGCTTGGAGGACAGGGCCCCGTACGAGCAGTACTTC. Translation: CASSLEDRAPYEQYF.

The rearrangement uses TRBV24-1 and TRBJ2-3; the D is unclear. Per germline, CDR1 KGHDR and CDR2 SFDVKD. This CDR3 is 13 amino acids long. With 2 bases removed from V and 1 base from J, the gap between germline ends came to 3 bases. The CDR3 is CATSDSGTDTQYF. CDR3 DNA sequence: TGTGCCACCAGTGATTCGGGCACAGATACGCAGTATTTT.

This clone was seen a few times. The V call is TRBV30, the J call TRBJ2-7; 10 nucleotides line up with TRBD1. Germline CDR1 is GTSNPN and CDR2 is SVGIG (reference sequence). CDR3 length: 12 amino acids. V was clipped by 7 bases and J by 3 bases; unmatched bases: 3. The CDR3 loop reads CALDRGSYEQYF. Written as DNA, the CDR3 is TGTGCCTTGGACAGGGGGAGCTACGAGCAGTACTTC.